This entry lists 8 T cell receptor beta chains sequenced from one sample in a study of blood T cell repertoires in COVID-19. The method was immunoSEQ multiplex PCR; TCRdb's version includes in-frame clones alone and lacks a portion of them. The repertoire has about 52,000 clones, around 81% of them found once; the top ten carry under 7%. The sequencing input was peripheral blood. Source of these receptors: a man between 65 and 85 years old with active COVID-19.

This clone was counted a few times. This sequence joins TRBV19 and TRBJ1-5; tentatively, D is TRBD1 (5 bases). The germline gives CDR1 LNHDA, CDR2 SQIVND (reference sequence). With 5 bases removed from V and 7 bases from J, the gap between germline ends came to 12 bases. The CDR3 runs 13 residues. As DNA, the CDR3 is TGTGCCAGTAGTTTGGCAGGGAAGCAGCCCCAGCATTTT. As protein: CASSLAGKQPQHF.

J is TRBJ1-1 and V is TRBV4-3, with 8 bases lining up with TRBD1. The ends lost 1 base at V and 12 bases at J; junction bases unmatched: 4. Germline values: CDR1 LGHNA, CDR2 YSLEER. The CDR3 is 12 amino acids. CDR3 loop: CASSQGGQVTFF. CDR3 sequence (DNA): TGCGCCAGCAGCCAAGGGGGACAGGTGACTTTCTTT.

V and J are TRBV21-1 and TRBJ1-1; the table's D gene call, TRBD1, was not cross checked with the DNA. TRBV21-1 is a listed pseudogene. This CDR3 contains 14 residues. The CDR3 coding sequence is TGTGCCAGTTTAACAGGGATGGGTTACACTGAAGCTTTCTTT. It is translated as CASLTGMGYTEAFF.

This clone was seen only once. This rearrangement joins TRBV29-1 to TRBJ1-2; possible D gene TRBD1, 6 bases. Germline values: CDR1 SQVTM, CDR2 ANQGSEA. V was shortened by 3 bases and J by 5 bases, with 10 bases between the two germline ends. CDR3 length equals 12 residues. CDR3 residues: CSVERQEYGYTF. For the CDR3, the DNA is TGCAGCGTTGAGAGACAGGAGTATGGCTACACCTTC.

J is TRBJ2-3 and V is TRBV5-6, with D possibly matching TRBD2 (5 bases). This CDR3 contains 14 residues. Germline lookup yields CDR1 SGHDT and CDR2 YYEEEE. V was pared by 8 bases and J by 1 base, with 14 bases between. This CDR3 is CASLEGYGTDTQYF. CDR3 nucleotides: TGTGCCAGTTTAGAGGGTTATGGCACAGATACGCAGTATTTT.

This sequence joins TRBV5-1 and TRBJ1-6; TRBD1 aligns across 7 bases. The CDR3 consists of 14 residues. Germline V gene sequence: CDR1 SGHRS, CDR2 YFSETQ. The J segment lost 7 bases and the V segment lost 4 bases, leaving 5 bases of the junction unmatched. The CDR3 sequence: CASSPGQLNSPLHF. The DNA for the CDR3 is TGCGCCAGCAGCCCGGGACAGCTCAATTCACCCCTCCACTTT.

The sample holds a few counts of this clone. This chain connects TRBV7-9 to TRBJ1-1; TRBD1 matches 9 bases. The CDR3 length is 13 residues. Germline V CDR1 and CDR2: SEHNR, FQNEAQ (reference sequence). V gave up 6 bases and J gave up 6 bases; unmatched junction bases: 5. This CDR3 is CASSQQGAAEAFF. CDR3 DNA: TGTGCCAGCAGTCAACAGGGGGCAGCTGAAGCTTTCTTT.

The genes are TRBV2 and TRBJ1-1, with 7 bases matching TRBD1. Germline-derived CDR1 and CDR2 are SNHLY and FYNNEI. V lost 5 bases to trimming and J lost 4 bases; unmatched junction nucleotides: 10. There are 15 residues in the CDR3. The CDR3 coding sequence is TGTGCCAGCAGTTCCTTTACAGGGGTCGGCACTGAAGCTTTCTTT. Protein product: CASSSFTGVGTEAFF.